This paragraph covers one TCR beta chain sequence. Its antigen remains unidentified. CDR3 size: 14 residues. Germline V lookup: CDR1 SGDLS, CDR2 YYNGEE. Trimming shortened V by 2 bases and J by 6 bases, and 11 bases separated the two germline ends. This sample was included in a study of T cell responses to AZD1222 COVID-19 vaccine. Background on the study: Combined were second doses at about 4 or about 12 weeks.

Sequencing was performed with immunoSEQ multiplex PCR; in TCRdb, only in-frame clones are kept and a portion is missing. The profile shows 150,000 or so clones, about 92% of them singletons. Study-wide results and caveats: Clonal diversity may have been underestimated in mostly white British donors. A reported finding is that nearly half of spike-specific TCRs target unmutated variant regions. Dominant CD4 TCR responses targeted spike regions 160-218 and 743-854.

Sequencing used peripheral blood, obtained on day 0 of AZD1222 vaccination. This chain uses TRBV9 with TRBJ1-4, with D hard to call. This TCR derives from an adult in good health. CDR3 region: CASSVGPKDEKLFF. The CDR3 nucleotides read TGTGCCAGCAGCGTGGGCCCGAAGGATGAAAAACTGTTTTTT.